The next 13 T cell receptor beta chains were all read from a single sample in a study of T cell responses to AZD1222 COVID-19 vaccine. Using immunoSEQ multiplex PCR, the repertoire was profiled, and TCRdb retains in-frame clones only, with some absent. The table includes roughly 100,000 clones, over 75% detected once. This material consisted of peripheral blood, taken on day 0 of AZD1222 vaccination. These receptors all come from an adult in good health.

The genes are TRBV3-1 (or the pseudogene TRBV3-2) and TRBJ2-3, with a tentative D call TRBD2 (7 bases). Germline V gene data show CDR1 as LGHDT and CDR2 as YNNKEL (reference sequence). The CDR3 has 18 residues. V was cut by 1 base and J by 3 bases, with 20 bases left in between. The CDR3 here is CASSQVGSSGGATDTQYF. For the CDR3, the DNA is TGTGCCAGCAGCCAAGTTGGGTCTAGTGGGGGGGCGACAGATACGCAGTATTTT.

Remarks on this clone: The CDR3 ends on some other residue instead of the conserved phenylalanine or tryptophan, so this is likely a read error. The sample contains more than one DNA sequence encoding this CDR3. This rearrangement joins TRBV19 to TRBJ1-6; D perhaps matches TRBD1 (5 bases). The germline gives CDR1 LNHDA, CDR2 SQIVND (reference sequence). The V end lost 6 bases, the J end lost 14 bases, and 14 bases lay between the germline ends. This CDR3 comprises 12 residues. DNA of the CDR3: TGTGCCAGTAGATCAGGGCAGGGAGCCCTCCACCTT. Protein sequence: CASRSGQGALHL.

The chain joins TRBV27 to TRBJ2-1; no firm D call. CDR1 MNHEY and CDR2 SMNVEV come from the germline V gene (reference sequence). The CDR3 length is 14 residues. Trimming shortened V by 2 bases and J by 4 bases, and 9 bases separated the two germline ends. CDR3 amino acids: CASSLTFSYNEQFF. CDR3 DNA: TGTGCCAGCAGTTTAACTTTCTCATACAATGAGCAGTTCTTC.

The chain links TRBV28 to TRBJ1-2; the D is unclear. The CDR3 has 12 amino acids. Trimming pared 2 bases from V and 1 base from J, leaving 2 bases between. Germline V gives CDR1 MDHEN, CDR2 SYDVKM. The CDR3 loop reads CASSLGNYGYTF. CDR3 nucleotide sequence: TGTGCCAGCAGTTTAGGTAACTATGGCTACACCTTC.

V and J are TRBV10-3 and TRBJ2-7, with TRBD1 matching 12 bases. Germline CDR1 ENHRY, CDR2 SYGVKD. The CDR3 is 14 amino acids. Trimming took 6 bases from V and 4 from J; bases not matched to a gene: 4. CDR3 sequence (DNA): TGTGCCATCAGGGGGGGACAGGGGGCTTACGAGCAGTACTTC. Translation gives CAIRGGQGAYEQYF.

This CDR3 reads CASSTTGTGGEQYF. As DNA, the CDR3 is TGTGCCAGCAGCACAACCGGGACAGGGGGCGAGCAGTACTTC. The chain has TRBV7-6 and TRBJ2-7, with TRBD1 matching 11 bases. This CDR3 is built from 14 residues. Germline CDR1 and CDR2: SGHVS and FNYEAQ. V dropped 5 bases and J dropped 6; count of bases not matched to a gene: 6. Combining the CDR3 with reference TRBV7-6 and TRBJ2-7 gives the whole variable domain GAGVSQSPRYKVTKRGQDVALRCDPISGHVSLYWYRQALGQGPEFLTYFNYEAQQDKSGLPNDRFSAERPEGSISTLTIQRTEQRDSAMYRCASSTTGTGGEQYFGPGTRLTVT.

The rearrangement links TRBV4-1 to TRBJ1-6; D unresolved. Trimming cost V 0 bases and J 8 bases, with 14 bases left between them. CDR1 and CDR2 from the germline V gene are MGHRA and YSYEKL. The CDR3 totals 16 residues. This CDR3 is CASSQDLILGYSPLHF. In DNA form, the CDR3 reads TGCGCCAGCAGCCAAGATCTAATTTTGGGCTATTCACCCCTCCACTTT.

This rearrangement joins TRBV7-3 to TRBJ2-2; D may be TRBD2 (6 bases). There are 16 residues in the CDR3. CDR1 is SGHTA and CDR2 is FQGTGA in the germline V gene. V was pared by 4 bases and J by 3 bases, with 15 bases between. The CDR3 region is CASSSRVGGYTGELFF. In DNA, the CDR3 is TGTGCCAGCAGCTCCCGTGTGGGGGGTTACACCGGGGAGCTGTTTTTT.

The V gene is TRBV6-5, the J gene TRBJ2-7; 7 bases map to TRBD1. V was clipped by 6 bases and J by 7 bases; unmatched bases: 6. This CDR3 is built from 12 residues. Per germline, CDR1 MNHEY and CDR2 SVGAGI. CDR3 protein: CASRGDSAEQYF. As DNA, the CDR3 is TGTGCCAGCAGGGGGGACAGCGCAGAGCAGTACTTC.

This chain joins TRBV5-4 and TRBJ2-5; D not resolved. This CDR3 has 13 amino acids. Germline CDR1 and CDR2: SGHNT and YYREEE (reference sequence). V lost 0 bases and J 2 bases, leaving 5 bases between the germline ends. CDR3: CASSLDLQETQYF. CDR3 in DNA: TGTGCCAGCAGCTTGGATTTACAAGAGACCCAGTACTTC.

In this sample, this clone turned up a few times. The V call is TRBV4-2, the J call TRBJ2-2; D uncertain. Trimming stripped 1 base from V and 6 bases from J, with 0 bases between. CDR1 is LGHNA and CDR2 is YNFKEQ in the germline V gene. This CDR3 region has 11 residues. The CDR3 here is CASSQAGELFF. CDR3 sequence (DNA): TGTGCCAGCAGCCAAGCCGGGGAGCTGTTTTTT.

The chain has TRBV7-9 and TRBJ1-2, with D possibly TRBD1 on 6 matching bases. CDR1 SEHNR and CDR2 FQNEAQ come from the germline V gene (reference sequence). The CDR3 is 15 amino acids. V lost 1 base to trimming and J lost 9 bases, with 18 bases between them. The CDR3 spells CASSLVGAGERSYTF. CDR3 DNA: TGTGCCAGCAGCTTAGTCGGGGCAGGGGAGAGGAGCTACACCTTC.

The chain joins TRBV27 to TRBJ2-1; D is ambiguous. The germline V and J ends were trimmed by 7 bases and 0 bases, with 10 bases remaining between them. The CDR3 has 14 amino acids. CDR1 and CDR2 (germline): MNHEY, SMNVEV (reference sequence). DNA for the CDR3: TGTGCCAGCACCGATCGTAGCTCCTACAATGAGCAGTTCTTC. Translating gives CASTDRSSYNEQFF.